A single sample is the source of the 5 T cell receptor beta chains below, sequenced in a study of blood T cell repertoires in COVID-19. The protocol was immunoSEQ multiplex PCR, while the TCRdb copy is restricted to in-frame clones and leaves out a portion. This table holds roughly 110,000 clones, roughly 83% found once. Input material: peripheral blood. The receptors come from a human donor in a cohort sampled during active COVID-19.

The chain joins TRBV7-6 to TRBJ2-1, with D tentatively TRBD1 (6 bases). Germline CDR1 and CDR2: SGHVS and FNYEAQ. The CDR3 covers 17 residues. Trimming left V 2 bases short and J 6 bases short, with 20 bases between. The CDR3 loop reads CASSLKPLGLGGNEQFF. In nucleotides, the CDR3 is TGTGCCAGCAGCTTAAAACCCCTGGGGCTAGGGGGCAATGAGCAGTTCTTC.

This rearrangement joins TRBV5-4 to TRBJ1-1; D is possibly TRBD1 (5 bases). Germline V gives CDR1 SGHNT, CDR2 YYREEE (reference sequence). V was trimmed by 4 bases and J by 0 bases, leaving 19 bases between them. CDR3 size: 17 residues. The CDR3 DNA reads as TGTGCCAGCAGCAAGTTTTTAGGGGAATTGGTGAACACTGAAGCTTTCTTT. Protein: CASSKFLGELVNTEAFF.

The J gene is TRBJ2-7, the V gene TRBV2, with 14 bases fitting TRBD2. The CDR3 runs 17 residues. After removal of 7 bases from V and 3 bases from J, the junction contained 11 bases not matched to a gene. Looked up from germline, CDR1 is SNHLY and CDR2 is FYNNEI. The CDR3 DNA is TGTGCCAGCACCCCCGGACAGGGGACTAGCGGGAGCTACGAGCAGTACTTC. This encodes CASTPGQGTSGSYEQYF.

This clone came up once. The J gene is TRBJ2-7, the V gene TRBV15, with D perhaps TRBD2 (5 bases). V gave up 1 base and J gave up 6 bases, with 16 bases separating them. From germline, CDR1 is LNHNV and CDR2 YYDKDF (reference sequence). This CDR3 spans 15 amino acids. This chain's CDR3 is CATSRGGGGLGEQYF. CDR3 sequence (DNA): TGTGCCACCAGCAGAGGGGGTGGCGGGCTAGGCGAGCAGTACTTC.

The chain uses TRBV5-6 and TRBJ2-1; D remains ambiguous. Trimming left V 1 base short and J 6 bases short, with 11 bases between. The germline gives CDR1 SGHDT, CDR2 YYEEEE. The CDR3 sequence is 14 residues long. CDR3: CASSLLPTSNEQFF. In DNA form, the CDR3 reads TGTGCCAGCAGCTTGTTGCCGACAAGCAATGAGCAGTTCTTC.